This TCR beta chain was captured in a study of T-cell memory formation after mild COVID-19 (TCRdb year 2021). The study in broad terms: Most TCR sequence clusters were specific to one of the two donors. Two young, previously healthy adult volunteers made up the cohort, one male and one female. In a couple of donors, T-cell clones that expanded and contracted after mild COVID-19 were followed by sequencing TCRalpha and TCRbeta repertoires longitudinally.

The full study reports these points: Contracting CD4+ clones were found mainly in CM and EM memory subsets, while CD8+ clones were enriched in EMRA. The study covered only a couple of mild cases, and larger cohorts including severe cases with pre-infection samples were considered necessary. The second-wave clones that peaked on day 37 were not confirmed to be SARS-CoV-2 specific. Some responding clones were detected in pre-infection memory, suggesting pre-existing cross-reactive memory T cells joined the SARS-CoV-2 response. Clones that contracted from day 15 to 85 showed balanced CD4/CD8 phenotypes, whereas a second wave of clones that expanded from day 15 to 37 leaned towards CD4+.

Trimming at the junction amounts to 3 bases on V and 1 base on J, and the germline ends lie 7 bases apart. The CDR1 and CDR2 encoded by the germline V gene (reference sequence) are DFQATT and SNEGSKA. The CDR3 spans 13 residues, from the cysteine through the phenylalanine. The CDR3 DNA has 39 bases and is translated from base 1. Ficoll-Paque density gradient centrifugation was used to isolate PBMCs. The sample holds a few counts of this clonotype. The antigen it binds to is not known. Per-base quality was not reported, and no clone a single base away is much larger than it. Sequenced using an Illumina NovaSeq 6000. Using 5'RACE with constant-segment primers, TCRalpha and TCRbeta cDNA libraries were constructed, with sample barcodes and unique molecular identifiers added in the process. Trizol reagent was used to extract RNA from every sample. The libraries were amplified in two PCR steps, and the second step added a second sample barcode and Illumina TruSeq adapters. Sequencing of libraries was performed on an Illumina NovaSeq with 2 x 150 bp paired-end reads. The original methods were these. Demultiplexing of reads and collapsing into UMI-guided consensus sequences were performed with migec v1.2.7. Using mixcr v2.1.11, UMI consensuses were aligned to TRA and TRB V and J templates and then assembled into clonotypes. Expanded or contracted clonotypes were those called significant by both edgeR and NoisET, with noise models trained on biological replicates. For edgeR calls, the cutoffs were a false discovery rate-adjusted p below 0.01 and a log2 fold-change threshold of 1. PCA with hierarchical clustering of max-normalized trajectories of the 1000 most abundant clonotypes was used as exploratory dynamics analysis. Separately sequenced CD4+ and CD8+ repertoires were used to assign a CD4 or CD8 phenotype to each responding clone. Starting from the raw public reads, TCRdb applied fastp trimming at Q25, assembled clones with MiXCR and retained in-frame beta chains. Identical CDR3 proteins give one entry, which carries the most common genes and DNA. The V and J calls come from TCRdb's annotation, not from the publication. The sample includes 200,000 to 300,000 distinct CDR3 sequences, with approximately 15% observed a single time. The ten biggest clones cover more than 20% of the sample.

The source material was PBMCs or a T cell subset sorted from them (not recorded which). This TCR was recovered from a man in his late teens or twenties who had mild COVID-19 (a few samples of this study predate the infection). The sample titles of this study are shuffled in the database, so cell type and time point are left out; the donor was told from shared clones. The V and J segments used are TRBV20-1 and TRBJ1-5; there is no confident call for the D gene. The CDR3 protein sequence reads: CSARFSSNQPQHF. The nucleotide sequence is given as TGCAGTGCTAGGTTTTCAAGCAATCAGCCCCAGCATTTT.